The 20 T cell receptor beta chains presented below share a single source sample, sequenced in a study of shared clonotypes between healthy human individuals. CD45RO-negative, CCR7-selected cells formed the naive CD8 fraction, which excluded terminally differentiated effector memory CD45RA+ cells. Sequencing used immunoSEQ multiplex PCR; TCRdb keeps in-frame clones, though not all of them. The data contain about 610,000 clones, 95% to 96% of them singletons. Sequencing input: naive CD8+ T cells sorted from blood. These receptors all stem from a woman aged 25 to 39 in good health.

This clone appeared once. The rearrangement links TRBV6-1 to TRBJ2-1, with 7 bases fitting TRBD2. The V segment lost 7 bases and the J segment 0 bases; nucleotides outside the gene matches: 3. This CDR3 has 14 residues. CDR1 and CDR2 from the germline V gene are MNHNS and SASEGT. The chain's CDR3 is CASTSGISYNEQFF. CDR3 coding DNA: TGTGCCAGCACGAGCGGGATCTCCTACAATGAGCAGTTCTTC.

J is TRBJ2-7 and V is TRBV11-1; no reliable D call. The CDR3 has 13 residues. Germline V gene lookup returns CDR1 SGHAT and CDR2 FQDESV (reference sequence). Trimming removed 3 bases from V and 2 bases from J, with 8 bases in between. The CDR3 spells CASSFWKTYEQYF. The CDR3 nucleotides read TGTGCCAGCAGCTTTTGGAAGACCTACGAGCAGTACTTC.

The chain has TRBV2 and TRBJ2-1, with D unresolved. Germline CDR1 and CDR2: SNHLY and FYNNEI. The CDR3 is made up of 16 amino acids. Trimming removed 5 bases from V and 0 bases from J, with 14 bases in between. The CDR3 DNA sequence: TGTGCCAGCAGTTCTACCACAAGGAGCTCCTACAATGAGCAGTTCTTC. Its translation is CASSSTTRSSYNEQFF.

V and J are TRBV19 and TRBJ1-5; D gene ambiguous. Per germline, CDR1 LNHDA and CDR2 SQIVND (reference sequence). Trimming took 6 bases from V and 7 from J, leaving 10 bases between them. The CDR3 is 12 residues long. The CDR3 region is CASSPPGQPQHF. DNA for the CDR3: TGTGCCAGTAGCCCACCCGGGCAGCCCCAGCATTTT.

This clone was recorded only once. J is TRBJ2-1 and V is TRBV28; 10 bases map to TRBD2. This CDR3 region has 16 residues. Losses at the gene ends were 1 base for V and 9 bases for J; bases not matched to a gene: 9. CDR1 is MDHEN, CDR2 SYDVKM, per germline. The CDR3 DNA reads TGTGCCAGCAGTTTATCAGGCCTAGCGGGAGCCGGTGAGCAGTTCTTC. Its translation is CASSLSGLAGAGEQFF. Together with reference TRBV28 and TRBJ2-1, the CDR3 gives the full variable domain: DVKVTQSSRYLVKRTGEKVFLECVQDMDHENMFWYRQDPGLGLRLIYFSYDVKMKEKGDIPEGYSVSREKKERFSLILESASTNQTSMYLCASSLSGLAGAGEQFFGPGTRLTVL.

J is TRBJ2-7 and V is TRBV27, with TRBD2 matching over 9 bases. The CDR3 spans 15 residues. V lost 5 bases and J lost 4; bases outside the gene matches: 9. Germline CDR1 MNHEY, CDR2 SMNVEV (reference sequence). The CDR3, as DNA: TGTGCCAGCAGTGTTAGCGGGAGCACCTTTTACGAGCAGTACTTC. It encodes CASSVSGSTFYEQYF.

The chain recombines TRBV7-8 with TRBJ1-3; D is uncertain. The length of the CDR3 is 17 residues. The germline V gene encodes CDR1 SGHVS and CDR2 FQNEAQ. Trimming removed 1 base from V and 0 bases from J, with 13 bases in between. The CDR3 DNA reads TGTGCCAGCAGCTTAGGAGGATACAGTAGCTCTGGAAACACCATATATTTT. Residues: CASSLGGYSSSGNTIYF. Complete variable domain (other parts from reference TRBV7-8 and TRBJ1-3): GAGVSQSPRYKVAKRGQDVALRCDPISGHVSLFWYQQALGQGPEFLTYFQNEAQLDKSGLPSDRFFAERPEGSVSTLKIQRTQQEDSAVYLCASSLGGYSSSGNTIYFGEGSWLTVV.

The CDR3 loop reads CASSLSGGTDYGYTF. The CDR3 nucleotides are TGTGCCAGCAGTTTATCTGGAGGTACTGACTATGGCTACACCTTC. The rearrangement joins TRBV27 to TRBJ1-2; D gene ambiguous. Germline V CDR1 and CDR2: MNHEY, SMNVEV (reference sequence). V was cut by 0 bases and J by 3 bases, with 11 bases left in between. The CDR3 is 15 residues long.

V gene TRBV30 combines with J gene TRBJ1-1; D gene unclear. The CDR3 has 12 residues. Germline V gene sequence: CDR1 GTSNPN, CDR2 SVGIG (reference sequence). V dropped 5 bases and J dropped 7 bases, with 14 bases sitting between them. The CDR3 nucleotides read TGTGCCTGGGAGTTGGGTACAAGTGAAGCTTTCTTT. Its translation: CAWELGTSEAFF.

The rearrangement links TRBV7-9 to TRBJ2-7; D uncertain. Per the germline V gene, CDR1 is SEHNR and CDR2 is FQNEAQ (reference sequence). CDR3 length equals 13 residues. Trimming removed 0 bases at V and 6 bases at J, with 9 bases between. CDR3 DNA: TGTGCCAGCAGCTTAGCGATACATCCCGAGCAGTACTTC. Residues: CASSLAIHPEQYF.

The gene calls are TRBV6-5 and TRBJ2-1, with TRBD1 identical over 7 bases. The germline gives CDR1 MNHEY, CDR2 SVGAGI. Unmatched junction bases numbered 9, after V lost 6 bases and J lost 4 bases. The CDR3 is 15 residues long. CDR3: CASSEDRSYYNEQFF. The DNA of the CDR3 is TGTGCCAGCAGCGAGGACAGGAGCTATTACAATGAGCAGTTCTTC.

The chain uses TRBV6-1 and TRBJ2-7; a possible D gene is TRBD2 (5 bases). V shed 5 bases and J shed 1 base, with 15 bases lying between them. The CDR3 sequence is 15 residues long. CDR1 is MNHNS, CDR2 SASEGT, per germline. CDR3: CASSSRQDLSYEQYF. The CDR3 nucleotides read TGTGCCAGCAGTTCCCGGCAGGACTTATCCTACGAGCAGTACTTC.

The chain couples TRBV6-1 to TRBJ2-1; D is undetermined. Trimming removed 3 bases from V and 10 bases from J, with 7 bases in between. Per the germline V gene, CDR1 is MNHNS and CDR2 is SASEGT. The CDR3 is 11 residues long. The CDR3 reads CASSDGPEQFF. For the CDR3, the DNA is TGTGCCAGCAGTGACGGGCCAGAGCAGTTCTTC.

The chain uses TRBV2 and TRBJ1-5; D is uncertain. The V gene's germline CDR1 is SNHLY and CDR2 FYNNEI. CDR3 length: 13 residues. The ends were cut back, 6 bases at V and 4 bases at J, with 10 bases in the middle. CDR3 in amino acids: CASSGLFNQPQHF. CDR3 coding DNA: TGTGCCAGCAGCGGACTGTTTAATCAGCCCCAGCATTTT.

For the CDR3, the DNA is TGTGCCAGCAGCTTGGGACACCACCTTGAGCAGTTCTTC. Encoded protein: CASSLGHHLEQFF. V and J are TRBV7-7 and TRBJ2-1; D is possibly TRBD1 (6 bases). From germline, CDR1 is SSHAT and CDR2 FNYEAQ (reference sequence). Trimming removed 3 bases at V and 9 bases at J, with 12 bases between. This CDR3 comprises 13 residues. The full variable domain, completed using reference TRBV7-7 and TRBJ2-1, is GAGVSQSPRYKVTKRGQDVTLRCDPISSHATLYWYQQALGQGPEFLTYFNYEAQPDKSGLPSDRFSAERPEGSISTLTIQRTEQRDSAMYRCASSLGHHLEQFFGPGTRLTVL.

The chain links TRBV7-9 to TRBJ1-1; no definite D call. The V end was cut by 4 bases, the J end by 7 bases, with 13 bases between. Per germline, CDR1 SEHNR and CDR2 FQNEAQ (reference sequence). The CDR3 sequence is 13 residues long. The CDR3 region has the DNA TGTGCCAGCAGCTCGACACAGACACTTGAAGCTTTCTTT. The encoded protein is CASSSTQTLEAFF.

This clone was seen only a few times. The V and J genes are TRBV14 and TRBJ2-5; D perhaps matches TRBD2 (5 bases). The V and J ends lost 6 bases and 0 bases respectively, with 11 bases between them. The CDR3 totals 14 residues. Germline V gives CDR1 SGHDN, CDR2 FVKESK. The CDR3, as DNA: TGTGCCAGCAGATCTGGGGAGTACCAAGAGACCCAGTACTTC. This codes for CASRSGEYQETQYF.

This clone was seen only a few times. The V and J genes are TRBV27 and TRBJ1-1; weak D call: TRBD1 (5 bases). Germline lookup yields CDR1 MNHEY and CDR2 SMNVEV (reference sequence). V gave up 4 bases and J gave up 0 bases, with 9 bases separating them. The CDR3 totals 14 residues. CDR3 in DNA: TGTGCCAGCAGTTATAGGGGCCTGAACACTGAAGCTTTCTTT. This codes for CASSYRGLNTEAFF.

This clone occurred a few times. This chain links TRBV30 with TRBJ1-2; the D is unclear. Trimming shortened V by 4 bases and J by 2 bases, and 5 bases separated the two germline ends. Looked up from germline, CDR1 is GTSNPN and CDR2 is SVGIG (reference sequence). There are 11 residues in the CDR3. The CDR3 reads CAWKPNYGYTF. CDR3 in DNA: TGTGCCTGGAAACCCAACTATGGCTACACCTTC.

The chain has TRBV28 and TRBJ1-2; 8 nucleotides align to TRBD1. This CDR3 spans 15 amino acids. The germline V gene has CDR1 MDHEN and CDR2 SYDVKM. V lost 9 bases and J lost 7; bases outside the gene matches: 16. The CDR3 DNA reads as TGTGCCAGTGCCCGGACAGGGCGGCGGTGGACTGGCTACACCTTC. Amino acid sequence: CASARTGRRWTGYTF.